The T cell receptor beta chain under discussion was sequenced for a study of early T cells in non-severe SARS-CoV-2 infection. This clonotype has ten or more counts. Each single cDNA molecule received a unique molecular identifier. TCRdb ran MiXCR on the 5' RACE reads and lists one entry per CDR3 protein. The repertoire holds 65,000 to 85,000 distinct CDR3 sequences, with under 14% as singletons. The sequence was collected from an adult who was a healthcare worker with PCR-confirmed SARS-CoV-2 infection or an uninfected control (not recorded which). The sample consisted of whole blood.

The CDR3 nucleotides are TGCGCCAGCAGCTCCGCCCCCACAGGGCTCAATGAGCAGTTCTTC. Protein product: CASSSAPTGLNEQFF. This chain joins TRBV5-1 and TRBJ2-1; D might be TRBD1 (6 bases). The CDR3 is made up of 15 amino acids. Per the germline V gene, CDR1 is SGHRS and CDR2 is YFSETQ. Trimming removed 3 bases at V and 6 bases at J, with 16 bases between. Looking up the rest from reference TRBV5-1 and TRBJ2-1 gives the full variable domain: KAGVTQTPRYLIKTRGQQVTLSCSPISGHRSVSWYQQTPGQGLQFLFEYFSETQRNKGNFPGRFSGRQFSNSRSEMNVSTLELGDSALYLCASSSAPTGLNEQFFGPGTRLTVL.